The 31 T cell receptor beta chains listed next were all sequenced from one sample in a study of cytomegalovirus exposure and HLA in healthy donors. The PCR was carried out with 60 Vbeta primers and 13 Jbeta primers. Libraries were prepared by immunoSEQ multiplex PCR; TCRdb keeps only in-frame clonotypes and omits some of them. The sample shows about 97,000 clones, 76% of them seen only once. Sequencing used PBMCs. The source is a man between 35 and 55 years old in good health and CMV-seronegative.

The rearrangement links TRBV7-2 to TRBJ2-6, with a possible D match to TRBD2 (7 bases). There are 18 residues in the CDR3. The germline V gene encodes CDR1 SGHTA and CDR2 FQGNSA. Trimming took 5 bases from V and 2 from J, leaving 19 bases between them. The CDR3 DNA is TGTGCCAGCAGCCCCTTGGGGGGGGGCGCCGCTGGGGCCAACGTCCTGACTTTC. It encodes CASSPLGGGAAGANVLTF.

This chain joins TRBV14 and TRBJ2-2, with TRBD1 matching 8 bases. The V gene end was trimmed by 2 bases and the J gene end by 6 bases; junction bases not matched to a gene: 8. The CDR3 has 16 residues. Germline V gives CDR1 SGHDN, CDR2 FVKESK. CDR3 nucleotide sequence: TGTGCCAGCAGCCAACGGACAGGGTTTAGCGCCGGGGAGCTGTTTTTT. The encoded protein is CASSQRTGFSAGELFF.

The chain recombines TRBV19 with TRBJ1-6; D gene ambiguous. V lost 3 bases, J lost 0 bases, and 9 bases lay in between. The CDR3 extends over 16 amino acids. CDR1 and CDR2 from the germline V gene are LNHDA and SQIVND (reference sequence). CDR3 loop: CASSIGGSSYNSPLHF. CDR3 nucleotides: TGTGCCAGTAGTATCGGCGGGAGCTCCTATAATTCACCCCTCCACTTT.

This chain uses TRBV7-3 with TRBJ2-7, with D hard to call. This CDR3 is built from 12 residues. Trimming removed 5 bases from V and 2 bases from J, with 7 bases in between. CDR1 SGHTA and CDR2 FQGTGA come from the germline V gene. The CDR3 DNA sequence: TGTGCCAGCAGCGGCGGTGCCTACGAGCAGTACGTC. This gives the protein CASSGGAYEQYV.

This clone was observed a few times. This chain uses TRBV4-3 with TRBJ2-1, with D possibly matching TRBD1 (6 bases). Deletions cut 0 bases from V and 5 bases from J, with 8 bases between. The germline V gene has CDR1 LGHNA and CDR2 YSLEER. CDR3 length: 14 amino acids. CDR3: CASSQDGQNNEQFF. The CDR3 nucleotides are TGCGCCAGCAGCCAAGATGGACAGAACAATGAGCAGTTCTTC.

V usage is TRBV28 and J usage is TRBJ2-3; D is unclear. This CDR3 region has 15 residues. Germline V gene lookup returns CDR1 MDHEN and CDR2 SYDVKM. The V gene lost 7 bases and the J gene lost 1 base, with 15 bases spanning the gap. The CDR3 spells CASTIAGSRTDTQYF. In nucleotides, the CDR3 is TGTGCCAGCACCATTGCAGGTTCTCGCACAGATACGCAGTATTTT.

The chain joins TRBV5-5 to TRBJ2-7, with D unresolved. Germline V CDR1 and CDR2: SGHKS, YYEKEE (reference sequence). Trimming removed 0 bases from V and 2 bases from J, with 9 bases in between. This CDR3 contains 14 residues. The CDR3 reads CASSLGLEAYEQYF. The CDR3 region has the DNA TGTGCCAGCAGCTTGGGGCTTGAGGCCTACGAGCAGTACTTC. Together with reference TRBV5-5 and TRBJ2-7, the CDR3 gives the full variable domain: DAGVTQSPTHLIKTRGQQVTLRCSPISGHKSVSWYQQVLGQGPQFIFQYYEKEERGRGNFPDRFSARQFPNYSSELNVNALLLGDSALYLCASSLGLEAYEQYFGPGTRLTVT.

V gene TRBV28 combines with J gene TRBJ1-5, with TRBD1 identical over 8 bases. J lost 7 bases, V lost 6 bases, and 8 bases had no gene match. The germline V gene encodes CDR1 MDHEN and CDR2 SYDVKM. The CDR3 contains 14 residues. The CDR3 protein is CASRRGQGGQPQHF. CDR3 DNA sequence: TGTGCCAGCAGACGAGGACAGGGCGGACAGCCCCAGCATTTT.

The chain has TRBV13 and TRBJ1-3; D is unclear. V lost 0 bases and J lost 2, with 8 bases in between. The CDR3 sequence is 15 residues long. The germline gives CDR1 PRHDT, CDR2 FYEKMQ (reference sequence). This CDR3 is CASSLGPFPGNTIYF. The CDR3, as DNA: TGTGCCAGCAGCTTAGGCCCTTTTCCTGGAAACACCATATATTTT.

The chain uses TRBV29-1 and TRBJ1-1, with a tentative D call TRBD1 (6 bases). The V end was cut by 7 bases, the J end by 0 bases, with 12 bases between. This CDR3 is built from 13 residues. Germline V gene data show CDR1 as SQVTM and CDR2 as ANQGSEA. For the CDR3, the DNA is TGCAGCGCCGGGACATTTATGAACACTGAAGCTTTCTTT. Residues: CSAGTFMNTEAFF. The variable domain in full, completed from reference TRBV29-1 and TRBJ1-1, reads SAVISQKPSRDICQRGTSLTIQCQVDSQVTMMFWYRQQPGQSLTLIATANQGSEATYESGFVIDKFPISRPNLTFSTLTVSNMSPEDSSIYLCSAGTFMNTEAFFGQGTRLTVV.

This clone came up a few times. This chain links TRBV5-6 with TRBJ1-2; D remains ambiguous. Looked up from germline, CDR1 is SGHDT and CDR2 is YYEEEE. V shed 7 bases and J shed 8 bases, with 21 bases lying between them. The CDR3 loop spans 14 amino acids. The CDR3 protein is CASARGASTGGYTF. In nucleotides, the CDR3 is TGTGCCAGCGCCCGGGGAGCCAGTACGGGAGGCTACACCTTC.

The chain recombines TRBV15 with TRBJ1-5, with unresolved D. Trimming took off 0 bases at V and 4 bases at J, with 7 bases between the two ends. CDR3 size: 14 residues. Germline V gene sequence: CDR1 LNHNV, CDR2 YYDKDF (reference sequence). CDR3 loop: CATSRDLGNQPQHF. CDR3 nucleotide sequence: TGTGCCACCAGCAGAGATCTCGGGAATCAGCCCCAGCATTTT. Full variable domain (rest looked up from reference TRBV15 and TRBJ1-5): DAMVIQNPRYQVTQFGKPVTLSCSQTLNHNVMYWYQQKSSQAPKLLFHYYDKDFNNEADTPDNFQSRRPNTSFCFLDIRSPGLGDTAMYLCATSRDLGNQPQHFGDGTRLSIL.

This clone was seen once. This rearrangement joins TRBV28 to TRBJ1-2, with 8 bases lining up with TRBD1. There are 14 residues in the CDR3. The ends lost 5 bases at V and 4 bases at J; junction bases unmatched: 6. CDR1 and CDR2 from the germline V gene are MDHEN and SYDVKM. Here the CDR3 DNA reads TGTGCCAGCAGTCCTGGACAGGGCCCCTATGGCTACACCTTC. Protein product: CASSPGQGPYGYTF.

The chain combines TRBV2 with TRBJ1-2, with 9 bases that match TRBD1. From germline, CDR1 is SNHLY and CDR2 FYNNEI. After removal of 5 bases from V and 5 bases from J, the junction contained 9 bases not matched to a gene. The length of the CDR3 is 15 residues. The CDR3 DNA reads TGTGCCAGCAGTCCCGGGACAGGGAAAGGGTATGGCTACACCTTC. Encoded protein: CASSPGTGKGYGYTF.

DNA of the CDR3: TGTGCCAGCAGCCGAGGCTGGGCGGGCGAGCAGTACTTC. This sequence encodes CASSRGWAGEQYF. V and J are TRBV27 and TRBJ2-7, with TRBD2 as a possible D gene (5 bases). Germline assignment: CDR1 MNHEY and CDR2 SMNVEV (reference sequence). Deletions cut 6 bases from V and 6 bases from J, with 15 bases between. This CDR3 comprises 13 residues.

Comments on this clone: Other DNA sequences in the sample encode the same CDR3. This chain uses TRBV6-6 with TRBJ1-2; TRBD1 might be the D (5 bases). The CDR3 contains 15 residues. Trimming shortened V by 2 bases and J by 1 base, and 11 bases separated the two germline ends. Germline V CDR1 and CDR2: MNHNY, SVGAGI (reference sequence). In nucleotides, the CDR3 is TGTGCCAGCAGTTACCCTCAGGGAAATAACTATGGCTACACCTTC. Protein product: CASSYPQGNNYGYTF.

CDR3 DNA sequence: TGTGCCAGCATGGGGCGGGGGAGGGCCTACAATGAGCAGTTCTTC. The encoded protein is CASMGRGRAYNEQFF. This rearrangement joins TRBV28 to TRBJ2-1; 7 nucleotides line up with TRBD2. The ends lost 7 bases at V and 2 bases at J; junction bases unmatched: 8. CDR1 is MDHEN and CDR2 is SYDVKM in the germline V gene. The length of the CDR3 is 15 residues.

The chain carries TRBV7-7 and TRBJ1-5, with D unresolved. CDR3 length: 13 amino acids. Germline CDR1 SSHAT, CDR2 FNYEAQ (reference sequence). The CDR3 protein is CATNVYRNQPQHF. The CDR3, as DNA: TGTGCTACTAACGTGTATCGCAATCAGCCCCAGCATTTT.

The V gene is TRBV28, the J gene TRBJ2-7; the match to TRBD2 covers 9 bases. The end of the DNA is better explained by TRBJ2-1, so the J call may be wrong. The CDR3 totals 17 residues. From germline, CDR1 is MDHEN and CDR2 SYDVKM. The CDR3 coding sequence is TGTGCCAGCAGTTTAAGAGGCGGGGGGGCCCTTTACAATGAGCAGTTCTTC. It specifies CASSLRGGGALYNEQFF.

The chain couples TRBV6-5 to TRBJ2-5, with TRBD2 identical over 10 bases. The CDR3 length is 14 residues. Losses at the gene ends were 4 bases for V and 4 bases for J; bases not matched to a gene: 3. Germline loops: CDR1 MNHEY, CDR2 SVGAGI. The DNA for the CDR3 is TGTGCCAGCAGTTCGGCTAGCGGGGGAGAGACCCAGTACTTC. Translating it yields CASSSASGGETQYF.

The rearrangement uses TRBV7-8 and TRBJ2-5, with D tentatively TRBD2 (7 bases). CDR1 and CDR2 (germline): SGHVS, FQNEAQ. V shed 2 bases and J shed 5 bases, with 12 bases lying between them. The CDR3 sequence is 14 residues long. CDR3 sequence: CASSLRGAGETQYF. The CDR3 DNA reads as TGTGCCAGCAGCTTACGGGGGGCCGGGGAGACCCAGTACTTC.

V usage is TRBV6-1 and J usage is TRBJ1-2, with D maybe TRBD1 (6 bases). CDR1 is MNHNS, CDR2 SASEGT, per germline. Deletions cut 11 bases from V and 0 bases from J, with 13 bases between. This CDR3 has 13 amino acids. CDR3 loop: CAVNGQTNYGYTF. Here the CDR3 DNA reads TGTGCCGTCAATGGACAGACTAACTATGGCTACACCTTC.

The chain combines TRBV12-1 with TRBJ2-7; the DNA was not used to check the table's D call, TRBD2. TRBV12-1 is marked as a pseudogene. The CDR3 sequence is 13 residues long. The CDR3 sequence: CASSSWATGEQYV. In nucleotides, the CDR3 is TGTGCCAGCAGCTCCTGGGCTACGGGGGAGCAGTACGTC.

The rearrangement uses TRBV19 and TRBJ2-7, with a weak D call TRBD1 (6 bases). Germline assignment: CDR1 LNHDA and CDR2 SQIVND (reference sequence). The CDR3 covers 14 residues. The germline V and J ends were trimmed by 5 bases and 3 bases, with 14 bases remaining between them. CDR3 protein: CASSFRGQVYEQYF. CDR3 nucleotide sequence: TGTGCCAGTAGTTTCAGGGGTCAGGTCTACGAGCAGTACTTC. The full variable domain, its missing parts supplied by reference TRBV19 and TRBJ2-7, is DGGITQSPKYLFRKEGQNVTLSCEQNLNHDAMYWYRQDPGQGLRLIYYSQIVNDFQKGDIAEGYSVSREKKESFPLTVTSAQKNPTAFYLCASSFRGQVYEQYFGPGTRLTVT.

V and J are TRBV5-6 and TRBJ1-5, with D possibly TRBD1 on 6 matching bases. The germline V gene has CDR1 SGHDT and CDR2 YYEEEE. Deletions cut 2 bases from V and 3 bases from J, with 9 bases between. CDR3 length: 14 amino acids. Here the CDR3 DNA reads TGTGCCAGCAGCTTACCAGGGGACAATCAGCCCCAGCATTTT. Its protein is CASSLPGDNQPQHF.

V is TRBV5-1 and J is TRBJ1-6; D is undetermined. The length of the CDR3 is 15 residues. Germline CDR1 reads SGHRS; CDR2 reads YFSETQ. The ends were cut back, 0 bases at V and 4 bases at J, with 8 bases in the middle. As DNA, the CDR3 is TGCGCCAGCAGCTTGGCACAGTCTTATAATTCACCCCTCCACTTT. Amino acids: CASSLAQSYNSPLHF.

The chain employs TRBV2 and TRBJ1-6, with D possibly TRBD1 on 6 matching bases. This CDR3 comprises 14 residues. Trimming pared 2 bases from V and 10 bases from J, leaving 12 bases between. Germline values: CDR1 SNHLY, CDR2 FYNNEI. CDR3 in amino acids: CASSEYRARSPLHF. The CDR3 DNA reads as TGTGCCAGCAGTGAATACAGGGCAAGGTCACCCCTCCACTTT. The full variable domain, with the rest looked up from reference TRBV2 and TRBJ1-6, is EPEVTQTPSHQVTQMGQEVILRCVPISNHLYFYWYRQILGQKVEFLVSFYNNEISEKSEIFDDQFSVERPDGSNFTLKIRSTKLEDSAMYFCASSEYRARSPLHFGNGTRLTVT.

This clone has just one count. The chain carries TRBV27 and TRBJ2-1; 9 bases match TRBD1. The CDR3 covers 14 residues. Germline loops: CDR1 MNHEY, CDR2 SMNVEV (reference sequence). The V segment lost 7 bases and the J segment 2 bases; nucleotides outside the gene matches: 3. CDR3 loop: CASKGTGTYNEQFF. Written as DNA, the CDR3 is TGTGCCAGCAAGGGGACAGGGACCTACAATGAGCAGTTCTTC.

This chain links TRBV7-6 with TRBJ1-1, with 9 nucleotides matching TRBD1. This CDR3 has 14 residues. Trimming removed 4 bases from V and 1 base from J; junction bases left unmatched: 1. The germline V gene has CDR1 SGHVS and CDR2 FNYEAQ. As DNA, the CDR3 is TGTGCCAGCAGCTCGGACAGGGGGAACACTGAAGCTTTCTTT. Translated: CASSSDRGNTEAFF.

The chain recombines TRBV5-1 with TRBJ2-3, with TRBD1 identical over 7 bases. CDR1 and CDR2 (germline): SGHRS, YFSETQ. V dropped 4 bases and J dropped 0; count of bases not matched to a gene: 8. The CDR3 covers 16 residues. CDR3 in amino acids: CASSHGTDISTDTQYF. In nucleotides, the CDR3 is TGCGCCAGCAGCCACGGGACAGACATTAGCACAGATACGCAGTATTTT. Using reference TRBV5-1 and TRBJ2-3 for the parts outside the CDR3, the full variable domain is KAGVTQTPRYLIKTRGQQVTLSCSPISGHRSVSWYQQTPGQGLQFLFEYFSETQRNKGNFPGRFSGRQFSNSRSEMNVSTLELGDSALYLCASSHGTDISTDTQYFGPGTRLTVL.

The V call is TRBV7-2, the J call TRBJ2-1; 9 bases line up with TRBD2. After removal of 3 bases from V and 4 bases from J, the junction contained 4 bases not matched to a gene. Germline-derived CDR1 and CDR2 are SGHTA and FQGNSA. The length of the CDR3 is 15 residues. The CDR3 loop is CASSFVAGEYNEQFF. CDR3 DNA: TGTGCCAGCAGCTTCGTAGCGGGAGAGTACAATGAGCAGTTCTTC. The entire variable domain, with the rest obtained from reference TRBV7-2 and TRBJ2-1, is as follows: GAGVSQSPSNKVTEKGKDVELRCDPISGHTALYWYRQSLGQGLEFLIYFQGNSAPDKSGLPSDRFSAERTGGSVSTLTIQRTQQEDSAVYLCASSFVAGEYNEQFFGPGTRLTVL.